These 32 T cell receptor beta chains were sequenced from one sample in a study of somatic mutations in cytotoxic T cells in rheumatoid arthritis. Here immunoSEQ multiplex PCR was the method, and the copy in TCRdb shows in-frame clones only, minus some. Of about 7,100 clones in the sample, around 90% were seen once. The specimen was CD8+ T cells sorted from blood. These receptors all stem from a man in his forties or fifties with rheumatoid arthritis.

This clone has more than one count but fewer than ten. CDR3 protein: CASSQMEGLGELFF. The CDR3, as DNA: TGTGCCAGCAGCCAGATGGAGGGGTTGGGGGAGCTGTTTTTT. The chain uses TRBV27 and TRBJ2-2; maybe TRBD2 (6 bases). CDR3 length: 14 residues. V lost 6 bases and J 8 bases, leaving 16 bases between the germline ends. Germline CDR1 and CDR2: MNHEY and SMNVEV (reference sequence).

The chain joins TRBV10-3 to TRBJ2-1; D may be TRBD2 (6 bases). CDR1 is ENHRY and CDR2 is SYGVKD in the germline V gene. The V gene lost 11 bases and the J gene lost 1 base, with 18 bases spanning the gap. The CDR3 consists of 15 residues. The CDR3 DNA reads as TGTGCCCCGAGCTCCGGGACTGATTCCTACAATGAGCAGTTCTTC. Translating gives CAPSSGTDSYNEQFF.

This chain links TRBV27 with TRBJ1-5, with 7 nucleotides matching TRBD1. From germline, CDR1 is MNHEY and CDR2 SMNVEV (reference sequence). The ends lost 7 bases at V and 4 bases at J; junction bases unmatched: 13. The CDR3 loop spans 16 amino acids. The CDR3 bases are TGTGCCAGCACCTTGACAGGGAGAGGCGTAAATCAGCCCCAGCATTTT. Its protein is CASTLTGRGVNQPQHF.

This chain connects TRBV7-6 to TRBJ1-1; D remains ambiguous. CDR1 and CDR2 from the germline V gene are SGHVS and FNYEAQ. V was shortened by 4 bases and J by 6 bases, with 15 bases between the two germline ends. The length of the CDR3 is 14 residues. CDR3 nucleotides: TGTGCCAGCAGCTCTAGTCCCGGTGTAGCTGAAGCTTTCTTT. Protein sequence: CASSSSPGVAEAFF.

The rearrangement links TRBV2 to TRBJ2-1; 7 bases are a match to TRBD2. The CDR3 is 14 residues long. V was pared by 6 bases and J by 8 bases, with 10 bases of the junction left unmatched. Germline V gives CDR1 SNHLY, CDR2 FYNNEI. The CDR3: CASSLGLDPYEQFF. The CDR3 DNA reads TGTGCCAGCAGCCTCGGACTAGATCCCTATGAGCAGTTCTTC.

CDR3 DNA: TGTGCCAGCAGCAGTGGACAGGGGGCAGATGGGGAGCTGTTTTTT. Its protein product is CASSSGQGADGELFF. The chain couples TRBV5-8 to TRBJ2-2; TRBD1 agrees at 11 bases. The junction had 7 bases not matched to a gene; V was cut back by 4 bases and J by 8 bases. The CDR3 contains 15 residues. The germline gives CDR1 SGHTS, CDR2 YDEGEE.

The CDR3 sequence: CASRDLLSGGVTDTQYF. Here the CDR3 DNA reads TGTGCCAGTAGGGACCTCCTTAGCGGGGGGGTAACAGATACGCAGTATTTT. The chain recombines TRBV19 with TRBJ2-3; the match to TRBD2 covers 11 bases. The CDR3 covers 17 residues. Trimming took 6 bases from V and 3 from J; bases not matched to a gene: 11. The germline V gene has CDR1 LNHDA and CDR2 SQIVND (reference sequence).

The chain employs TRBV6-5 and TRBJ2-5, with 7 bases fitting TRBD1. The CDR3 is 13 amino acids. Trimming removed 6 bases from V and 2 bases from J; junction bases left unmatched: 3. The germline gives CDR1 MNHEY, CDR2 SVGAGI. The CDR3 is CASSWTGQETQYF. The CDR3 DNA reads as TGTGCCAGCAGCTGGACAGGTCAAGAGACCCAGTACTTC.

A remark on this clone: The sample holds other DNA sequences that translate to the same CDR3. J is TRBJ2-2 and V is TRBV29-1; D unresolved. Germline V gene sequence: CDR1 SQVTM, CDR2 ANQGSEA. Trimming shortened V by 1 base and J by 5 bases, and 11 bases separated the two germline ends. CDR3 length: 14 residues. CDR3 sequence reads: CSVEVTRITGELFF. CDR3 coding DNA: TGCAGCGTTGAAGTCACGAGAATTACCGGGGAGCTGTTTTTT.

This chain links TRBV7-3 with TRBJ2-2; TRBD2 aligns across 10 bases. CDR1 and CDR2 from the germline V gene are SGHTA and FQGTGA. J gave up 5 bases and V 4 bases, and 4 bases lay outside the gene matches. The CDR3 runs to 15 residues. This CDR3 is CASSSSGGATGELFF. CDR3 DNA sequence: TGTGCCAGCAGCTCCAGCGGGGGGGCAACCGGGGAGCTGTTTTTT.

The chain employs TRBV7-8 and TRBJ2-5, with 10 bases that match TRBD1. The J call is doubtful: the DNA matches TRBJ2-7 better. Germline CDR1 is SGHVS and CDR2 is FQNEAQ. The CDR3 is 14 amino acids. The CDR3 DNA reads as TGTGCCAGCAGCCGAGGGACAGGGGCCTACGAGCAGTACTTC. As protein: CASSRGTGAYEQYF.

This clone was counted a few times. The genes are TRBV28 and TRBJ1-1, with TRBD1 as a possible D gene (5 bases). The CDR3 has 14 amino acids. Germline lookup yields CDR1 MDHEN and CDR2 SYDVKM. The V gene lost 2 bases and the J gene lost 1 base, with 8 bases spanning the gap. CDR3 region: CASSLTGRNTEAFF. CDR3 nucleotide sequence: TGTGCCAGCAGTTTAACAGGCCGGAACACTGAAGCTTTCTTT.

The J gene is TRBJ1-2, the V gene TRBV29-1; D perhaps matches TRBD1 (5 bases). The germline V and J ends were trimmed by 4 bases and 6 bases, with 9 bases remaining between them. Germline V gene lookup returns CDR1 SQVTM and CDR2 ANQGSEA. The CDR3 totals 11 residues. The CDR3 DNA follows: TGCAGCGTTGGTCAGGGAAATGGCTACACCTTC. Translating gives CSVGQGNGYTF.

V is TRBV6-1 and J is TRBJ1-6; TRBD1 is a possible D gene (6 bases). Germline loops: CDR1 MNHNS, CDR2 SASEGT. The V and J ends lost 3 bases and 4 bases respectively, with 13 bases between them. This CDR3 comprises 16 residues. CDR3 DNA sequence: TGTGCCAGCAGTGATTATAACGACAGGTATAATTCACCCCTCCACTTT. Protein: CASSDYNDRYNSPLHF.

The chain couples TRBV7-9 to TRBJ2-1; 11 nucleotides agree with TRBD1. The germline V gene has CDR1 SEHNR and CDR2 FQNEAQ (reference sequence). The CDR3 loop spans 15 amino acids. With 0 bases clipped from V and 9 bases from J, the junction kept 4 bases outside the gene matches. The CDR3 sequence is CASSLAGTGGIEQFF. CDR3 DNA sequence: TGTGCCAGCAGCTTAGCTGGGACAGGGGGAATTGAGCAGTTCTTC.

The chain combines TRBV28 with TRBJ1-4; 7 nucleotides agree with TRBD1. CDR1 MDHEN and CDR2 SYDVKM come from the germline V gene. The CDR3 spans 18 residues. V lost 4 bases and J lost 0; bases outside the gene matches: 11. This chain's CDR3 is CASSSTGTDLPTNEKLFF. The DNA for the CDR3 is TGTGCCAGCAGTTCGACCGGGACAGACCTACCAACTAATGAAAAACTGTTTTTT.

The chain joins TRBV11-2 to TRBJ1-2, with D maybe TRBD1 (5 bases). This CDR3 is built from 16 residues. CDR1 SGHAT and CDR2 FQNNGV come from the germline V gene. V was trimmed by 1 base and J by 4 bases, leaving 16 bases between them. CDR3 sequence: CASSLVRQGFPYGYTF. The CDR3 coding sequence is TGTGCCAGCAGCTTAGTCCGCCAGGGCTTTCCCTATGGCTACACCTTC.

This chain joins TRBV7-2 and TRBJ2-3, with 13 bases aligning to TRBD2. Trimming at V came to 5 bases and at J to 5 bases, leaving 4 bases not matched to a gene. Per the germline V gene, CDR1 is SGHTA and CDR2 is FQGNSA. This CDR3 is built from 15 residues. CDR3 coding DNA: TGTGCCAGCAGCCCAACTAGCGGGGGGGGAGATACGCAGTATTTT. Protein sequence: CASSPTSGGGDTQYF. Based on the CDR3 plus reference TRBV7-2 and TRBJ2-3, the full variable domain is GAGVSQSPSNKVTEKGKDVELRCDPISGHTALYWYRQSLGQGLEFLIYFQGNSAPDKSGLPSDRFSAERTGGSVSTLTIQRTQQEDSAVYLCASSPTSGGGDTQYFGPGTRLTVL.

The genes are TRBV18 and TRBJ2-3, with 7 bases identical to TRBD1. CDR1 is KGHSH and CDR2 is LQKENI in the germline V gene. CDR3 size: 16 residues. With 0 bases clipped from V and 1 base from J, the junction kept 4 bases outside the gene matches. The CDR3 spells CASSPPPDRGTDTQYF. The DNA of the CDR3 is TGTGCCAGCTCACCACCTCCTGACAGGGGCACAGATACGCAGTATTTT.

This chain connects TRBV7-8 to TRBJ1-2, with 7 bases fitting TRBD1. The CDR3 totals 12 residues. Germline V lookup: CDR1 SGHVS, CDR2 FQNEAQ. V gave up 5 bases and J gave up 6 bases; unmatched junction bases: 3. The CDR3 protein is CASSQTGNGYTF. The CDR3 DNA reads as TGTGCCAGCAGCCAGACAGGGAATGGCTACACCTTC.

The chain links TRBV13 to TRBJ2-5, with TRBD2 matching 7 bases. J lost 3 bases, V lost 3 bases, and 10 bases had no gene match. Germline CDR1 and CDR2: PRHDT and FYEKMQ (reference sequence). This CDR3 is built from 16 residues. DNA for the CDR3: TGTGCCAGCAGCTTCACGCCCCCCCTAGCGGAAGAGACCCAGTACTTC. Protein product: CASSFTPPLAEETQYF. The whole variable domain, remainder taken from reference TRBV13 and TRBJ2-5, is AAGVIQSPRHLIKEKRETATLKCYPIPRHDTVYWYQQGPGQDPQFLISFYEKMQSDKGSIPDRFSAQQFSDYHSELNMSSLELGDSALYFCASSFTPPLAEETQYFGPGTRLLVL.

The J gene is TRBJ2-7, the V gene TRBV5-1, with TRBD2 matching over 11 bases. This CDR3 is built from 14 residues. V lost 2 bases, J lost 2 bases, and 0 bases stayed unmatched. Per germline, CDR1 SGHRS and CDR2 YFSETQ. The DNA for the CDR3 is TGCGCCAGCAGCTTTAGCGGGGGGGCCTACGAGCAGTACGTC. Translating it yields CASSFSGGAYEQYV.

The chain carries TRBV7-9 and TRBJ2-1; 11 nucleotides line up with TRBD2. The CDR3 has 14 amino acids. The germline V gene has CDR1 SEHNR and CDR2 FQNEAQ (reference sequence). After removal of 3 bases from V and 7 bases from J, the junction contained 2 bases not matched to a gene. CDR3 nucleotides: TGTGCCAGCAGCTTTAGCGGGGGGGCTAATGAGCAGTTCTTC. Protein product: CASSFSGGANEQFF.

This clone was seen a few times. This chain uses TRBV23-1 with TRBJ1-5; the match to TRBD1 covers 11 bases. Being an ORF, TRBV23-1 has a function that is uncertain. J gave up 6 bases and V 0 bases, and 4 bases lay outside the gene matches. The CDR3 has 16 residues. The DNA of the CDR3 is TGCGCCAGCAGTCAATCCAGGACAGGGGGCTCTCAGCCCCAGCATTTT. Its protein is CASSQSRTGGSQPQHF.

The chain is built from TRBV2 and TRBJ2-3, with D tentatively TRBD2 (5 bases). The CDR3 spans 16 residues. In germline, CDR1 is SNHLY, CDR2 FYNNEI. V was shortened by 8 bases and J by 1 base, with 19 bases between the two germline ends. The CDR3 DNA follows: TGTGCCAGCCGGGATCCCTTCACACCACGCACAGATACGCAGTATTTT. Translating it yields CASRDPFTPRTDTQYF. The full variable domain, with the rest looked up from reference TRBV2 and TRBJ2-3, is EPEVTQTPSHQVTQMGQEVILRCVPISNHLYFYWYRQILGQKVEFLVSFYNNEISEKSEIFDDQFSVERPDGSNFTLKIRSTKLEDSAMYFCASRDPFTPRTDTQYFGPGTRLTVL.

The chain recombines TRBV13 with TRBJ2-2, with TRBD1 matching over 8 bases. CDR3 length: 17 amino acids. Trimming cost V 6 bases and J 7 bases; bases outside gene matches: 16. Germline-derived CDR1 and CDR2 are PRHDT and FYEKMQ (reference sequence). CDR3 bases: TGTGCCAGCAGGCAGGGACAGGCGAATCGGTATGACGGGGAGCTGTTTTTT. The encoded protein is CASRQGQANRYDGELFF.

V gene TRBV14 combines with J gene TRBJ2-3; D unresolved. V was shortened by 1 base and J by 0 bases, with 2 bases between the two germline ends. The CDR3 has 13 residues. Germline CDR1 SGHDN, CDR2 FVKESK. The CDR3: CASSQASTDTQYF. CDR3 sequence (DNA): TGTGCCAGCAGCCAAGCGAGCACAGATACGCAGTATTTT. Supplemented by reference TRBV14 and TRBJ2-3, the full variable domain reads EAGVTQFPSHSVIEKGQTVTLRCDPISGHDNLYWYRRVMGKEIKFLLHFVKESKQDESGMPNNRFLAERTGGTYSTLKVQPAELEDSGVYFCASSQASTDTQYFGPGTRLTVL.

The chain is built from TRBV7-6 and TRBJ2-2; TRBD2 matches 11 bases. The CDR3 contains 15 residues. Germline V gives CDR1 SGHVS, CDR2 FNYEAQ. After removal of 2 bases from V and 4 bases from J, the junction contained 0 bases not matched to a gene. The CDR3 DNA reads TGTGCCAGCAGCTTACTAGCGGGGGGCACCGGGGAGCTGTTTTTT. Amino acid sequence: CASSLLAGGTGELFF.

The chain couples TRBV6-1 to TRBJ2-3, with 7 bases fitting TRBD1. Trimming took 3 bases from V and 0 from J; bases not matched to a gene: 6. The CDR3 sequence is 16 residues long. From germline, CDR1 is MNHNS and CDR2 SASEGT. The CDR3 region has the DNA TGTGCCAGCAGTGACCACAGGGGATTTAGCACAGATACGCAGTATTTT. Translated: CASSDHRGFSTDTQYF.

This chain connects TRBV28 to TRBJ2-2, with 7 bases matching TRBD2. The V gene end was trimmed by 2 bases and the J gene end by 0 bases; junction bases not matched to a gene: 9. Germline V CDR1 and CDR2: MDHEN, SYDVKM. The CDR3 runs 18 residues. This CDR3 reads CASSLPPLAASNTGELFF. Written as DNA, the CDR3 is TGTGCCAGCAGTTTACCTCCTCTAGCGGCCTCGAACACCGGGGAGCTGTTTTTT.

The chain is built from TRBV19 and TRBJ1-1, with D unresolved. CDR1 and CDR2 from the germline V gene are LNHDA and SQIVND (reference sequence). The CDR3 has 14 residues. V was cut by 7 bases and J by 1 base, with 13 bases left in between. The CDR3 protein is CASNQRLANTEAFF. In DNA, the CDR3 is TGTGCCAGTAACCAAAGGCTAGCGAACACTGAAGCTTTCTTT.

V and J are TRBV9 and TRBJ1-5, with 8 bases lining up with TRBD1. With V trimmed by 1 base and J by 2 bases, 2 bases remained unmatched. Germline CDR1 and CDR2: SGDLS and YYNGEE. The CDR3 contains 15 residues. The CDR3 sequence: CASSVSDRGNQPQHF. The CDR3, as DNA: TGTGCCAGCAGCGTATCGGACAGGGGCAATCAGCCCCAGCATTTT.